These 25 T cell receptor beta chains share one sample of origin, sequenced in a study of blood T cell repertoires in COVID-19. TCRdb's table, derived via immunoSEQ multiplex PCR, lists solely in-frame clones and lacks some. The table includes nearly 50,000 clones, approximately 84% detected once. Material for sequencing was peripheral blood. The receptors were gathered from a woman aged 80 or older with COVID-19, enrolled during active disease.

The chain combines TRBV5-1 with TRBJ2-1; D ambiguous. V lost 0 bases and J lost 0, with 16 bases in between. The CDR3 covers 18 residues. Germline V gives CDR1 SGHRS, CDR2 YFSETQ. CDR3 DNA: TGCGCCAGCAGCTTGGCCCTCTCGCGGTATACCTCCTACAATGAGCAGTTCTTC. Protein product: CASSLALSRYTSYNEQFF.

The chain has TRBV6-5 and TRBJ1-2; D ambiguous. In germline, CDR1 is MNHEY, CDR2 SVGAGI. V gave up 0 bases and J gave up 7 bases, with 12 bases separating them. This CDR3 region has 14 residues. CDR3 sequence: CASSYSGPASGYTF. The CDR3 nucleotides are TGTGCCAGCAGTTACTCTGGGCCGGCGAGTGGCTACACCTTC.

This chain links TRBV6-5 with TRBJ1-2, with D maybe TRBD1 (6 bases). V lost 6 bases and J lost 7, with 18 bases in between. CDR1 MNHEY and CDR2 SVGAGI come from the germline V gene. This CDR3 contains 14 residues. The CDR3 bases are TGTGCCAGCAGCCAACAGGGTGGGAGTGGTGGCTACACCTTC. It yields the protein CASSQQGGSGGYTF.

This chain connects TRBV7-9 to TRBJ2-3, with TRBD1 identical over 9 bases. CDR1 is SEHNR, CDR2 FQNEAQ, per germline (reference sequence). Trimming took 4 bases from V and 6 from J; bases not matched to a gene: 5. The CDR3 is 14 amino acids. This chain's CDR3 is CASSSGQGRDTQYF. In DNA, the CDR3 is TGTGCCAGCAGCTCGGGACAGGGAAGGGATACGCAGTATTTT.

The chain uses TRBV4-1 and TRBJ1-2; TRBD1 matches 7 bases. The CDR3 length is 15 residues. Trimming removed 4 bases from V and 4 bases from J; junction bases left unmatched: 9. In germline, CDR1 is MGHRA, CDR2 YSYEKL. The chain's CDR3 is CASSPKTGVGYGYTF. CDR3 sequence (DNA): TGCGCCAGCAGCCCAAAAACAGGGGTCGGCTATGGCTACACCTTC.

This chain uses TRBV29-1 with TRBJ2-1; D unresolved. V lost 4 bases, J lost 5 bases, and 9 bases lay in between. CDR3 length equals 12 residues. CDR1 and CDR2 from the germline V gene are SQVTM and ANQGSEA. The CDR3 DNA reads as TGCAGCGTTGTGCCCTACGACAATGAGCAGTTCTTC. It is translated as CSVVPYDNEQFF.

This sequence joins TRBV7-9 and TRBJ2-5; 7 positions agree with TRBD2. The CDR3 is 14 amino acids. The V segment lost 7 bases and the J segment 7 bases; nucleotides outside the gene matches: 12. CDR1 is SEHNR and CDR2 is FQNEAQ in the germline V gene (reference sequence). Here the CDR3 reads CASTSPGRGGTQYF. The CDR3, as DNA: TGTGCCAGCACCTCGCCGGGACGCGGGGGGACCCAGTACTTC.

This rearrangement joins TRBV11-2 to TRBJ2-7, with D possibly matching TRBD1 (5 bases). The V and J ends lost 5 bases and 0 bases respectively, with 11 bases between them. This CDR3 spans 14 amino acids. Germline CDR1 is SGHAT and CDR2 is FQNNGV. The CDR3 DNA reads TGTGCCAGCAGCCTTCGACAGCACTCCTACGAGCAGTACTTC. This codes for CASSLRQHSYEQYF.

The genes are TRBV5-6 and TRBJ2-3; unclear D gene. Germline V CDR1 and CDR2: SGHDT, YYEEEE. Trimming stripped 1 base from V and 4 bases from J, with 4 bases between. The CDR3 extends over 12 amino acids. CDR3 amino acids: CASSLLPDTQYF. The CDR3 DNA reads TGTGCCAGCAGCTTGCTCCCAGATACGCAGTATTTT.

This clone appeared a single time. The rearrangement uses TRBV18 and TRBJ1-1; possibly TRBD1 for D (6 bases). Per germline, CDR1 KGHSH and CDR2 LQKENI. The V end was cut by 3 bases, the J end by 3 bases, with 11 bases between. CDR3 length equals 14 residues. The CDR3 spells CASSPLAGDTEAFF. CDR3 nucleotides: TGTGCCAGCTCACCGCTTGCAGGGGACACTGAAGCTTTCTTT.

The V and J genes are TRBV5-1 and TRBJ1-1; TRBD1 might be the D (6 bases). Trimming removed 4 bases from V and 5 bases from J, with 15 bases in between. Germline V gene sequence: CDR1 SGHRS, CDR2 YFSETQ. This CDR3 comprises 14 residues. Written as DNA, the CDR3 is TGCGCCAGCAGCCCGGCGCAGGGGTGGACTGAAGCTTTCTTT. Encoded protein: CASSPAQGWTEAFF.

The chain couples TRBV11-1 to TRBJ1-1; D possibly corresponds to TRBD1 (6 bases). From germline, CDR1 is SGHAT and CDR2 FQDESV (reference sequence). Trimming shortened V by 5 bases and J by 3 bases, and 16 bases separated the two germline ends. The CDR3 consists of 15 residues. CDR3 coding DNA: TGTGCCAGCAGCCTAGGGCGGGGGCGGTACACTGAAGCTTTCTTT. This encodes CASSLGRGRYTEAFF.

The J gene is TRBJ1-5, the V gene TRBV19; 10 bases agree with TRBD1. The CDR3 spans 17 residues. Germline trimming cut 5 bases from V and 2 bases from J; bases unmatched to any gene: 9. The germline CDR1 and CDR2 sequences are LNHDA and SQIVND (reference sequence). The CDR3 nucleotides read TGTGCCAGTAGTCCACGGGACAGGGGAATTGGCAATCAGCCCCAGCATTTT. It specifies CASSPRDRGIGNQPQHF.

This clone occurred a few times. The genes are TRBV5-5 and TRBJ2-5, with unresolved D. The CDR3 runs 13 residues. The V gene lost 2 bases and the J gene lost 2 bases, with 7 bases spanning the gap. Germline CDR1 reads SGHKS; CDR2 reads YYEKEE (reference sequence). CDR3 sequence (DNA): TGTGCCAGCAGCTTTTCCCAACAAGAGACCCAGTACTTC. The encoded protein is CASSFSQQETQYF.

This chain connects TRBV3-1 (or the pseudogene TRBV3-2) to TRBJ2-3; 7 bases line up with TRBD1. Losses at the gene ends were 4 bases for V and 1 base for J; bases not matched to a gene: 5. This CDR3 is 15 amino acids long. Germline-derived CDR1 and CDR2 are LGHDT and YNNKEL (reference sequence). CDR3 amino acids: CASSPRDSGTDTQYF. CDR3 in DNA: TGTGCCAGCAGCCCAAGGGACAGTGGCACAGATACGCAGTATTTT.

V is TRBV2 and J is TRBJ2-7, with D possibly being TRBD1 (6 bases). The CDR3 consists of 13 residues. The germline gives CDR1 SNHLY, CDR2 FYNNEI. V gave up 6 bases and J gave up 1 base, with 10 bases separating them. The CDR3 region is CASSRTVSYEQYF. In nucleotides, the CDR3 is TGTGCCAGCAGCCGGACAGTTTCCTACGAGCAGTACTTC. Full variable domain (outside the CDR3, taken from reference TRBV2 and TRBJ2-7): EPEVTQTPSHQVTQMGQEVILRCVPISNHLYFYWYRQILGQKVEFLVSFYNNEISEKSEIFDDQFSVERPDGSNFTLKIRSTKLEDSAMYFCASSRTVSYEQYFGPGTRLTVT.

This clone was seen once. This rearrangement joins TRBV14 to TRBJ1-6; 7 bases fit TRBD1. With 3 bases clipped from V and 6 bases from J, the junction kept 5 bases outside the gene matches. The CDR3 runs to 15 residues. Germline V gene sequence: CDR1 SGHDN, CDR2 FVKESK. The CDR3 spells CASSHRTGLNSPLHF. For the CDR3, the DNA is TGTGCCAGCAGCCACAGGACAGGCCTTAATTCACCCCTCCACTTT.

The chain carries TRBV29-1 and TRBJ2-7; the match to TRBD1 covers 10 bases. The CDR3 has 14 amino acids. Trimming removed 4 bases from V and 4 bases from J; junction bases left unmatched: 7. Germline CDR1 is SQVTM and CDR2 is ANQGSEA. The CDR3 sequence is CSVVGWTGGYEQYF. For the CDR3, the DNA is TGCAGCGTTGTCGGGTGGACAGGGGGATACGAGCAGTACTTC.

The sample holds one count of this clone. The chain employs TRBV5-1 and TRBJ1-1; 8 bases are shared with TRBD1. The CDR3 is made up of 14 amino acids. Germline V gives CDR1 SGHRS, CDR2 YFSETQ. V gave up 4 bases and J gave up 4 bases; unmatched junction bases: 6. CDR3 protein: CASSPWTGSTEAFF. CDR3 coding DNA: TGCGCCAGCAGCCCATGGACAGGGAGCACTGAAGCTTTCTTT.

V usage is TRBV5-4 and J usage is TRBJ2-7, with 11 positions matching TRBD1. Trimming at V came to 4 bases and at J to 6 bases, leaving 12 bases not matched to a gene. Germline V gives CDR1 SGHNT, CDR2 YYREEE (reference sequence). This CDR3 has 16 amino acids. The DNA of the CDR3 is TGTGCCAGCAGCAGGGCCTTGAGGACAGGGGGCGTCGAGCAGTACTTC. Protein: CASSRALRTGGVEQYF.

The chain carries TRBV6-2 or TRBV6-3 and TRBJ1-1, with a possible D match to TRBD1 (5 bases). From germline, CDR1 is MNHEY and CDR2 SVGEGT. The CDR3 length is 15 residues. Trimming removed 5 bases from V and 0 bases from J, with 13 bases in between. The CDR3 nucleotides read TGTGCCAGCAGTCCCCACAGGCGGATGAACACTGAAGCTTTCTTT. This gives the protein CASSPHRRMNTEAFF.

The J gene is TRBJ2-1, the V gene TRBV19; tentative D call: TRBD2 (6 bases). V was trimmed by 1 base and J by 6 bases, leaving 16 bases between them. Germline V gene sequence: CDR1 LNHDA, CDR2 SQIVND (reference sequence). The CDR3 consists of 16 residues. The CDR3 spells CASSIVPSDVSNEQFF. In DNA form, the CDR3 reads TGTGCCAGTAGTATAGTTCCTAGCGATGTCTCCAATGAGCAGTTCTTC.

The V gene is TRBV19, the J gene TRBJ2-5; TRBD2 matches at 9 bases. This CDR3 has 13 residues. The V segment lost 5 bases and the J segment 5 bases; nucleotides outside the gene matches: 3. Germline V CDR1 and CDR2: LNHDA, SQIVND (reference sequence). The CDR3 DNA sequence: TGTGCCAGTAGTCCGGCGGGGGGGGAGACCCAGTACTTC. As protein: CASSPAGGETQYF.

V usage is TRBV5-5 and J usage is TRBJ2-5; a weak D match, TRBD1 (7 bases). The CDR3 is made up of 14 amino acids. Between the trimmed V and J ends, which lost 4 bases and 2 bases, there was a span of 12 bases. Germline V gene data show CDR1 as SGHKS and CDR2 as YYEKEE (reference sequence). The CDR3 DNA is TGTGCCAGCAGCGCGGGACAGCTACAAGAGACCCAGTACTTC. Its translation is CASSAGQLQETQYF.

The chain is built from TRBV9 and TRBJ1-3, with TRBD1 matching 7 bases. This CDR3 spans 17 amino acids. Trimming at V came to 3 bases and at J to 0 bases, leaving 9 bases not matched to a gene. Per germline, CDR1 SGDLS and CDR2 YYNGEE. Here the CDR3 reads CASSAGRGFPSGNTIYF. The CDR3 DNA reads as TGTGCCAGCAGCGCCGGCAGGGGGTTCCCCTCTGGAAACACCATATATTTT.